This T cell receptor (beta chain) originates from a study of tumor-infiltrating lymphocytes in localized non-small cell lung cancer. For the study at large: The cohort mixed smokers and never-smokers, several histologies, and some post-neoadjuvant-chemotherapy samples.

Produced via immunoSEQ multiplex PCR; TCRdb's table is partial and in-frame only. Counted here are roughly 12,000 clones, about 86% occurring once; the ten biggest clones make up roughly 8%. V gave up 4 bases and J gave up 4 bases; unmatched junction bases: 11. The germline CDR1 and CDR2 sequences are MNHNS and SASEGT. This CDR3 comprises 17 residues. This receptor was taken from a human donor with non-small cell lung cancer. Sample: uninvolved lung tissue not adjacent to the tumor. The chain employs TRBV6-1 and TRBJ2-5, with 11 bases matching TRBD1. The CDR3 loop is CASSVSRTGGAGETQYF. In DNA form, the CDR3 reads TGTGCCAGCAGTGTTTCTAGGACAGGGGGCGCGGGAGAGACCCAGTACTTC.